This T cell receptor beta chain was captured in a study of blood T cell repertoires in COVID-19. Overall study context: Collection of acute and convalescent COVID-19 samples took place in the United States, Italy and Spain.

Authors' processing steps: Amplifying reference gene primers gave estimates of nucleated cell counts. Data came from immunoSEQ multiplex PCR; TCRdb stores just in-frame clones and leaves some out. V, J and clone size were drawn from that table, and D and trimming were deduced from the DNA. The table records around 130,000 clones, over 85% of them present only once. Trimming shortened V by 0 bases and J by 5 bases, and 21 bases separated the two germline ends. Germline values: CDR1 MNHEY, CDR2 SMNVEV (reference sequence). The CDR3 is made up of 18 amino acids. The origin of this receptor is a man between 60 and 70 years old with COVID-19, enrolled during active disease. This rearrangement joins TRBV27 to TRBJ2-3; a possible D gene is TRBD2 (6 bases). The material sequenced was peripheral blood. CDR3 residues: CASSLSIPSGEVRDTQYF. The CDR3 DNA is TGTGCCAGCAGTTTATCGATACCTTCGGGGGAGGTACGAGATACGCAGTATTTT.